This T cell receptor beta chain emerged from a study of PD-L1 blockade in urothelial cancer. Across the whole study: Of some 29 patients, almost 26 were males with bladder-origin urothelial cancer. Median blood clonality was roughly 0.072, with 86,000 or so unique TCRs.

Time point of the sample: pretreatment peripheral blood. The repertoire was sequenced with immunoSEQ multiplex PCR; TCRdb's copy has only in-frame clones and lacks some. The data contain tens of thousands of clones, around 88% of them singletons. Trimming stripped 7 bases from V and 5 bases from J, with 20 bases between. Germline CDR1 LGHNT, CDR2 FRNRAP. CDR3 length: 15 residues. This clonotype was obtained from a man aged 55-75 years with urothelial cancer. The sample consisted of PBMCs, taken around atezolizumab (anti-PD-L1) treatment. V and J are TRBV12-5 and TRBJ1-1; no reliable D call. CDR3 residues: CASVLGSTRWTEAFF. As DNA, the CDR3 is TGTGCTAGTGTTCTCGGTTCTACTCGATGGACTGAAGCTTTCTTT.